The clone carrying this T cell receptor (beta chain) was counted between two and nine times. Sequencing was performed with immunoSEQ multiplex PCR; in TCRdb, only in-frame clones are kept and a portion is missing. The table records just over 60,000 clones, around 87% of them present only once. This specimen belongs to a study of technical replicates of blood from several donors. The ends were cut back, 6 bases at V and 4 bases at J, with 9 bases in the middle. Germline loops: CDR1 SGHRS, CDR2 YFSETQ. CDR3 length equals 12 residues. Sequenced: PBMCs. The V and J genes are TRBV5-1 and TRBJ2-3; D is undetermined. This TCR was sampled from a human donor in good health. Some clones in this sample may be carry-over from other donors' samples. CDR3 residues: CASTIKPDTQYF. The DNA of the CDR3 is TGCGCCAGCACCATTAAGCCAGATACGCAGTATTTT.